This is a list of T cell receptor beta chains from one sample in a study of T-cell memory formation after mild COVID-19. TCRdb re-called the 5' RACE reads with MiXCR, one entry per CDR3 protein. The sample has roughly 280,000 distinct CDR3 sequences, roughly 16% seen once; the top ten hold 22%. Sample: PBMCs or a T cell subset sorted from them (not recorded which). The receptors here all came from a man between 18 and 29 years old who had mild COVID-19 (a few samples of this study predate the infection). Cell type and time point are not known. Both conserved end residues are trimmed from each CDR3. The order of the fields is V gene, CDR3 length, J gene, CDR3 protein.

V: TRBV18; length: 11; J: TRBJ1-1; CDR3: ASSLGRAAEAF
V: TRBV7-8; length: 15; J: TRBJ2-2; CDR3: ASSNNDREVVAGELF
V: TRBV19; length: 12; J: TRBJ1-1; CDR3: ASSEGRWGSEAF
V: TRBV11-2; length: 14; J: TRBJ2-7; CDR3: ASRSPGQGMGYEQY
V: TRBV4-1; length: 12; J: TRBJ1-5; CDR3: ASSPEVANQPQH
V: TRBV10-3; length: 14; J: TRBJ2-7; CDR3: AIRLSGTGASYEQY
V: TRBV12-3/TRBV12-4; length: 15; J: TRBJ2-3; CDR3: ASSLGGLAGRTDTQY
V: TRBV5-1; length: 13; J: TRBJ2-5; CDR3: ASSPGTDPQETQY
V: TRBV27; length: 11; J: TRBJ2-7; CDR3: ASSLRVSYEQY
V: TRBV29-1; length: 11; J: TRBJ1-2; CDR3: SVEYRVNQGYT
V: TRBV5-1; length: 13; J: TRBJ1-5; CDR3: ASSLGDSLNQPQH
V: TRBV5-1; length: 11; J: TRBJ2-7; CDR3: ASSYDRPYEQY
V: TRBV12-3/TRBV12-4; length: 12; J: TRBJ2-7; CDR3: ASSRYTSSYEQY
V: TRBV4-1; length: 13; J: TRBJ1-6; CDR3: ASSHPLGARSPLH
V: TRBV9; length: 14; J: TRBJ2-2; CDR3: ASSVGSEQYTGELF
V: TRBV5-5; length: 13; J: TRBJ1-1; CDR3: ASSDGPAGGDEAF
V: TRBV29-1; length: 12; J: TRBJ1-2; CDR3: SVETAPDLYGYT
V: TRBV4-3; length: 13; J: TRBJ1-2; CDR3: ASSQARGQAQGYT
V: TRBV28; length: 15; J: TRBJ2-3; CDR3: ASSLISRDYRTDTQY
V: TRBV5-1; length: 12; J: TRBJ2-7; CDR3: ASRITSGGYEQY
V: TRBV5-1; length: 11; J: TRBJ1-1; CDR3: ASSATRNTEAF
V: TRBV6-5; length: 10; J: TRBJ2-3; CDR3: ASSHSGVTQY
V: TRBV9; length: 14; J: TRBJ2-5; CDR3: ASSVASGDYQETQY
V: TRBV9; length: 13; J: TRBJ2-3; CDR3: ASSVEGGDTDTQY
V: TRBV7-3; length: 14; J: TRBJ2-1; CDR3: ASSPWTSGGPNEQF
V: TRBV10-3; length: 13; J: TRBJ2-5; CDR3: AIRESYGGQETQY
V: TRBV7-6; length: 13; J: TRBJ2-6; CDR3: ASSNRGAGANVLT
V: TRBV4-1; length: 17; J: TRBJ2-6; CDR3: ASSQDREVGGTGANVLT
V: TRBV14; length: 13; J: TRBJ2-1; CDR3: ASSATGVTYNEQF
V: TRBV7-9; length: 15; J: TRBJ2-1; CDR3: ASSVNGVTGYGNEQF
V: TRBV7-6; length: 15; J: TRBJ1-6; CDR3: ASSLAPDRVGNSPLH
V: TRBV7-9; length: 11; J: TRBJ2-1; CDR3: ASSMGLYNEQF
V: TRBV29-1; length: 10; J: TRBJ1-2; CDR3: SANPEPGGYT
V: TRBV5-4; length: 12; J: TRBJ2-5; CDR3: ASSQTSPRETQY
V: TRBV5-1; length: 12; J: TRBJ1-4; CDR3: ASSSGGRLEKLF
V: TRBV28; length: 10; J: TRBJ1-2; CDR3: ASSQPIYGYT
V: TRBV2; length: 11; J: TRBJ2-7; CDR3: ASRSSYRYEQY
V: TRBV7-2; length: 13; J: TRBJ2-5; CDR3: ASSPGLAGGQTQY
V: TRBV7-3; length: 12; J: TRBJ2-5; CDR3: ASSTSGDQETQY
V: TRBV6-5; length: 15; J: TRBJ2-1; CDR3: ASSSLAETPSYNEQF
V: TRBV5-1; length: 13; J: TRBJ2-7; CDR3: ASSQTSGGPYEQY
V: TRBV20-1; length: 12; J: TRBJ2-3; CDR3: SARDRGGADTQY
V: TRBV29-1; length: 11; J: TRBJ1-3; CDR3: SVHWETGNTIY